Below are 30 T cell receptor beta chains sequenced from a single sample in a study of graft-versus-host responses after intestinal transplantation. Which antigens these TCRs recognize remains unknown. TCRdb's copy holds only in-frame clones and misses some; the assay was immunoSEQ multiplex PCR. Of about 50,000 clones in the sample, 85% to 95% were seen once. The sample was unstimulated CD4+ T cells sorted from spleen or lymph node cells, taken before transplant. All receptors come from a human donor who was the organ donor for an intestinal transplant.

V is TRBV7-2 and J is TRBJ2-3; D is undetermined. V was cut by 5 bases and J by 0 bases, with 6 bases left in between. The CDR3 consists of 13 residues. The germline V gene has CDR1 SGHTA and CDR2 FQGNSA. The chain's CDR3 is CASSPPSTDTQYF. The CDR3 DNA follows: TGTGCCAGCAGCCCACCCAGCACAGATACGCAGTATTTT.

The V and J genes are TRBV7-3 and TRBJ2-7, with D hard to call. CDR3 length equals 13 residues. Germline CDR1 and CDR2: SGHTA and FQGTGA. V gave up 2 bases and J gave up 1 base, with 6 bases separating them. The CDR3 nucleotides read TGTGCCAGCAGCTTATCCCAATCCTACGAGCAGTACTTC. Residues: CASSLSQSYEQYF.

The sample holds one count of this clone. This chain uses TRBV21-1 with TRBJ1-2; the tabulated D call, TRBD1, remains unverified against the DNA. TRBV21-1 is marked as a pseudogene. The CDR3 extends over 15 amino acids. This CDR3 reads CASSKEGQNNYGYTF. The CDR3 region has the DNA TGTGCCAGCAGCAAAGAGGGACAAAATAACTATGGCTACACCTTC.

This clone has just one count. One junction end disagrees with the germline gene, perhaps due to a read error. This sample also contains other DNA sequences that code for the same CDR3. The chain employs TRBV4-1 and TRBJ1-1, with TRBD1 as a possible D gene (6 bases). This CDR3 is 14 amino acids long. CDR1 and CDR2 (germline): MGHRA, YSYEKL. The CDR3 DNA is TGCGCCAGCAGCCAAGGGAGACAGGACACTGAGGCTTTCTTT. Its translation is CASSQGRQDTEAFF.

The genes are TRBV20-1 and TRBJ2-7, with TRBD2 matching 14 bases. The V segment lost 5 bases and the J segment 12 bases; nucleotides outside the gene matches: 3. Germline assignment: CDR1 DFQATT and CDR2 SNEGSKA (reference sequence). This CDR3 contains 11 residues. In DNA, the CDR3 is TGCAGTGCTGGGACTAGCGGGAGAGGGTACTTC. The encoded protein is CSAGTSGRGYF.

Only one count was recorded for this clone. This CDR3 is CASSPTSGGTLAKNIQYF. DNA of the CDR3: TGTGCCAGCTCACCGACTAGCGGGGGCACACTAGCCAAAAACATTCAGTACTTC. The J gene is TRBJ2-4, the V gene TRBV18; 12 bases are shared with TRBD2. In germline, CDR1 is KGHSH, CDR2 LQKENI. The CDR3 runs to 18 residues. After removal of 3 bases from V and 0 bases from J, the junction contained 6 bases not matched to a gene.

Regarding this clone: The identical CDR3 is also encoded by other nucleotide sequences in the sample. The V gene is TRBV19, the J gene TRBJ2-1, with D uncertain. The V end lost 5 bases, the J end lost 4 bases, and 3 bases lay between the germline ends. Germline CDR1 reads LNHDA; CDR2 reads SQIVND (reference sequence). The CDR3 covers 11 residues. The CDR3 DNA reads TGTGCCAGTAGTCTGTACAATGAGCAGTTCTTC. Its translation is CASSLYNEQFF.

This clone was found once. The rearrangement uses TRBV6-5 and TRBJ2-7; 7 bases are shared with TRBD1. Germline loops: CDR1 MNHEY, CDR2 SVGAGI. This CDR3 contains 14 residues. After removal of 4 bases from V and 7 bases from J, the junction contained 10 bases not matched to a gene. The CDR3 DNA follows: TGTGCCAGCAGTTCGACGACAGGGAAGGATGAGCAGTACTTC. Translating gives CASSSTTGKDEQYF.

CDR3 DNA: TGTGCCAGTAGTATAGATCGTGCGGGGGGTTCACCCCTCCACTTT. The encoded protein is CASSIDRAGGSPLHF. This rearrangement joins TRBV19 to TRBJ1-6; D is perhaps TRBD1 (5 bases). V was cut by 0 bases and J by 9 bases, with 12 bases left in between. Looked up from germline, CDR1 is LNHDA and CDR2 is SQIVND (reference sequence). The CDR3 length is 15 residues. Variable domain in full (rest from reference TRBV19 and TRBJ1-6): DGGITQSPKYLFRKEGQNVTLSCEQNLNHDAMYWYRQDPGQGLRLIYYSQIVNDFQKGDIAEGYSVSREKKESFPLTVTSAQKNPTAFYLCASSIDRAGGSPLHFGNGTRLTVT.

V gene TRBV5-1 combines with J gene TRBJ2-3, with a weak D call TRBD1 (5 bases). This CDR3 has 15 residues. Germline CDR1 and CDR2: SGHRS and YFSETQ. V was pared by 0 bases and J by 2 bases, with 10 bases between. The DNA for the CDR3 is TGCGCCAGCAGCTTGGCGCACAGGTCCACAGATACGCAGTATTTT. This gives the protein CASSLAHRSTDTQYF. Supplemented by reference TRBV5-1 and TRBJ2-3, the full variable domain reads KAGVTQTPRYLIKTRGQQVTLSCSPISGHRSVSWYQQTPGQGLQFLFEYFSETQRNKGNFPGRFSGRQFSNSRSEMNVSTLELGDSALYLCASSLAHRSTDTQYFGPGTRLTVL.

This rearrangement joins TRBV10-2 to TRBJ1-2; D is perhaps TRBD1 (5 bases). Germline CDR1 and CDR2: WSHSY and SAAADI. The CDR3 runs 16 residues. Trimming left V 4 bases short and J 2 bases short, with 17 bases between. The CDR3 DNA follows: TGCGCCAGCAGTGTTTCTTCGGGACGGACGAACTATGGCTACACCTTC. This encodes CASSVSSGRTNYGYTF.

The chain links TRBV19 to TRBJ2-2, with 13 bases matching TRBD2. CDR1 is LNHDA, CDR2 SQIVND, per germline (reference sequence). V was pared by 3 bases and J by 6 bases, with 10 bases of the junction left unmatched. The CDR3 has 18 amino acids. The CDR3 bases are TGTGCCAGTAGTATCGGACGGCTACTAGCGGGAGGGCCCGGGGAGCTGTTTTTT. The encoded protein is CASSIGRLLAGGPGELFF.

The chain links TRBV10-3 to TRBJ1-2, with D unresolved. This CDR3 is 13 amino acids long. The V end was cut by 5 bases, the J end by 3 bases, with 10 bases between. Per the germline V gene, CDR1 is ENHRY and CDR2 is SYGVKD. The CDR3 loop reads CAISFGEDYGYTF. CDR3 DNA sequence: TGTGCCATCAGTTTTGGGGAGGACTATGGCTACACCTTC.

The gene calls are TRBV5-1 and TRBJ2-1; no definite D call. V lost 6 bases and J 5 bases, leaving 9 bases between the germline ends. The CDR3 consists of 12 residues. The V gene's germline CDR1 is SGHRS and CDR2 YFSETQ. CDR3 coding DNA: TGCGCCAGCACTCTATCGGACAATGAGCAGTTCTTC. This encodes CASTLSDNEQFF.

The chain carries TRBV6-6 and TRBJ2-3; 7 bases map to TRBD2. CDR3 length: 15 amino acids. With V trimmed by 0 bases and J by 6 bases, 6 bases remained unmatched. CDR1 is MNHNY, CDR2 SVGAGI, per germline (reference sequence). The CDR3 here is CASSYSREWGDTQYF. CDR3 nucleotide sequence: TGTGCCAGCAGTTACTCGCGGGAGTGGGGGGATACGCAGTATTTT.

The V gene is TRBV2, the J gene TRBJ2-2; D possibly corresponds to TRBD2 (5 bases). Germline CDR1 reads SNHLY; CDR2 reads FYNNEI. The CDR3 is 14 residues long. Trimming left V 7 bases short and J 1 base short, with 10 bases between. This chain's CDR3 is CASTRAVNTGELFF. CDR3 DNA: TGTGCCAGCACGCGGGCGGTGAACACCGGGGAGCTGTTTTTT.

Notes on this clone: One end of the junction fails to match germline, which may point to a read error. J is TRBJ2-1 and V is TRBV29-1; 9 nucleotides agree with TRBD1. The germline CDR1 and CDR2 sequences are SQVTM and ANQGSEA. The CDR3 sequence is 15 residues long. The CDR3 region has the DNA TGCAGCCTTGATCCCGGGACAGGGATTTCGGGTGAGCAGTTCTTC. Encoded protein: CSLDPGTGISGEQFF.

This chain joins TRBV15 and TRBJ2-3; no definite D call. Germline V gene data show CDR1 as LNHNV and CDR2 as YYDKDF (reference sequence). Trimming took off 6 bases at V and 0 bases at J, with 4 bases between the two ends. CDR3 length: 12 residues. CDR3 protein: CATSRSTDTQYF. Here the CDR3 DNA reads TGTGCCACCAGTCGTAGCACAGATACGCAGTATTTT.

J is TRBJ2-1 and V is TRBV18; D is uncertain. Germline V gives CDR1 KGHSH, CDR2 LQKENI. This CDR3 spans 13 amino acids. Between the trimmed V and J ends, which lost 0 bases and 5 bases, there was a span of 5 bases. The CDR3 region is CASSPPQDNEQFF. CDR3 DNA sequence: TGTGCCAGCTCACCACCACAAGACAATGAGCAGTTCTTC.

J is TRBJ1-3 and V is TRBV7-9; D is undetermined. Trimming took 3 bases from V and 1 from J, leaving 19 bases between them. Germline V CDR1 and CDR2: SEHNR, FQNEAQ (reference sequence). The CDR3 extends over 18 amino acids. The CDR3 protein is CASSLENLSWGSGNTIYF. The CDR3 DNA is TGTGCCAGCAGCTTGGAGAACCTTAGCTGGGGTTCTGGAAACACCATATATTTT.

J is TRBJ2-7 and V is TRBV5-4; 8 bases are shared with TRBD2. The CDR3 runs 14 residues. The V gene's germline CDR1 is SGHNT and CDR2 YYREEE (reference sequence). Losses at the gene ends were 0 bases for V and 4 bases for J; bases not matched to a gene: 3. CDR3 DNA: TGTGCCAGCAGCTTGGGACTAGCGCCTTACGAGCAGTACTTC. Its translation: CASSLGLAPYEQYF.

The V gene is TRBV15, the J gene TRBJ2-3; D is unclear. V lost 0 bases to trimming and J lost 5 bases, with 6 bases between them. This CDR3 is 13 amino acids long. Per the germline V gene, CDR1 is LNHNV and CDR2 is YYDKDF (reference sequence). In DNA, the CDR3 is TGTGCCACCAGCAGAGATCGACTAGATACGCAGTATTTT. It encodes CATSRDRLDTQYF.

This clone was found once. The chain carries TRBV18 and TRBJ2-1; 8 bases align to TRBD2. The junction had 15 bases not matched to a gene; V was cut back by 3 bases and J by 8 bases. This CDR3 spans 17 amino acids. Germline loops: CDR1 KGHSH, CDR2 LQKENI. The CDR3 is CASSPPAWTSRGDEQFF. CDR3 nucleotides: TGTGCCAGCTCACCCCCGGCATGGACTAGCCGAGGGGATGAGCAGTTCTTC.

The chain links TRBV29-1 to TRBJ2-3; 10 nucleotides match TRBD2. CDR3 length equals 14 residues. The germline V gene encodes CDR1 SQVTM and CDR2 ANQGSEA. The V and J ends lost 5 bases and 3 bases, in that order; junction bases with no gene match: 5. The CDR3 is CSVQTSGFTDTQYF. The CDR3 DNA sequence: TGCAGCGTTCAGACTAGCGGGTTTACAGATACGCAGTATTTT.

This clone was seen just once. The chain has TRBV7-9 and TRBJ2-5, with D perhaps matching TRBD2 (6 bases). From germline, CDR1 is SEHNR and CDR2 FQNEAQ (reference sequence). V lost 5 bases and J 3 bases, leaving 13 bases between the germline ends. The CDR3 runs to 14 residues. The CDR3: CASSPAGMEETQYF. The DNA of the CDR3 is TGTGCCAGCAGCCCAGCGGGTATGGAAGAGACCCAGTACTTC.

V and J are TRBV4-3 and TRBJ1-2; D gene uncertain. Germline V CDR1 and CDR2: LGHNA, YSLEER. The length of the CDR3 is 12 residues. V lost 1 base, J lost 3 bases, and 3 bases lay in between. The CDR3 DNA reads as TGCGCCAGCAGCCAAGGACACTATGGCTACACCTTC. It yields the protein CASSQGHYGYTF.

The chain couples TRBV10-3 to TRBJ2-7, with a weak D call TRBD2 (6 bases). CDR3 length equals 13 residues. Trimming left V 8 bases short and J 5 bases short, with 16 bases between. Germline V gene sequence: CDR1 ENHRY, CDR2 SYGVKD. CDR3 nucleotides: TGTGCCATCTCCTCGGGGGACCCCGACGAGCAGTACTTC. Translated: CAISSGDPDEQYF.

This sequence joins TRBV28 and TRBJ2-3; 13 bases align to TRBD2. V lost 6 bases, J lost 7 bases, and 10 bases stayed unmatched. The CDR3 length is 16 residues. CDR1 is MDHEN, CDR2 SYDVKM, per germline. The CDR3 coding sequence is TGTGCCAGCAGCCCAACTAGCGGGAGGGTCCTAAATACGCAGTATTTT. Amino acid sequence: CASSPTSGRVLNTQYF.

The chain joins TRBV19 to TRBJ1-1; 7 bases match TRBD1. Germline values: CDR1 LNHDA, CDR2 SQIVND (reference sequence). The V segment lost 7 bases and the J segment 1 base; nucleotides outside the gene matches: 15. CDR3 length equals 17 residues. DNA for the CDR3: TGTGCCAGTAAAAGAATTACGGGACAGTTATGGAACACTGAAGCTTTCTTT. It encodes CASKRITGQLWNTEAFF.

The chain joins TRBV27 to TRBJ1-2, with D maybe TRBD1 (5 bases). Germline V CDR1 and CDR2: MNHEY, SMNVEV (reference sequence). V was trimmed by 1 base and J by 0 bases, leaving 9 bases between them. The CDR3 has 15 amino acids. DNA for the CDR3: TGTGCCAGCAGTTTATTTGGGGGTACTAACTATGGCTACACCTTC. Amino acid sequence: CASSLFGGTNYGYTF.